These T cell receptor beta chains were read from a single sample in a study of T cell repertoires in cytomegalovirus infection. TCRdb redid the calling of the reads with MiXCR, one entry per CDR3 protein. There are about 310,000 distinct CDR3 sequences in the sample; around 25% occur only once, and about an eighth lies in the top ten. No cognate antigen is known for these TCRs. The source was cultured PBMCs, collected from culture after CMV antigen stimulation. The receptors shown here come from a human donor in good health (CMV status not recorded). Some clones in this sample may be carry-over from other donors' samples. The CDR3 runs from the conserved cysteine through the conserved F or W. D genes are given only for firm matches. Clone size is stated in some rows and not others, as once, few, many or a class when expanded.

abundance,len,v_gene,d_gene,j_gene,CDR3aa,CDR3nt
few,14,TRBV4-1,-,TRBJ2-3,CASSQDPANWAQYF,TGCGCCAGCAGCCAAGATCCGGCCAATTGGGCGCAGTATTTT
many,15,TRBV7-8,TRBD2,TRBJ2-5,CASSTGTRGSETQYF,TGTGCCAGCAGCACCGGGACTAGAGGCTCAGAGACCCAGTACTTC
few,16,TRBV27,TRBD2,TRBJ2-2,CASRDGAGVGTGELFF,TGTGCCAGCAGGGACGGAGCGGGAGTGGGTACCGGGGAGCTGTTTTTT
-,13,TRBV6-5,-,TRBJ2-5,CASSYSYQETQYF,TGTGCCAGCAGTTACTCCTACCAAGAGACCCAGTACTTC
-,16,TRBV19,TRBD1,TRBJ1-3,CASSGGQGRSGNTIYF,TGTGCCAGTAGTGGGGGACAGGGGCGGTCTGGAAACACCATATATTTT
few,14,TRBV7-8,-,TRBJ1-5,CASSPQATGGPQHF,TGTGCCAGCAGCCCACAGGCGACGGGGGGGCCCCAGCATTTT
-,15,TRBV4-1,TRBD2,TRBJ2-1,CASSQGGTSENEQFF,TGCGCCAGCAGCCAGGGGGGGACTAGTGAAAATGAGCAGTTCTTC
-,16,TRBV4-3,-,TRBJ1-5,CASSQEWEGTHQPQHF,TGCGCCAGCAGCCAAGAATGGGAGGGGACTCATCAGCCCCAGCATTTT
few,12,TRBV14,-,TRBJ1-5,CASSFRNQPQHF,TGTGCCAGCAGCTTTCGCAATCAGCCCCAGCATTTT
-,14,TRBV7-2,-,TRBJ1-5,CASSLIGSNQPQHF,TGTGCCAGCAGCTTAATTGGCAGCAATCAGCCCCAGCATTTT